The next 2 T cell receptor beta chains were all read from a single sample in a study of blood T cells in healthy people across ages. Then a second PCR, running about 6 to 12 cycles, was carried out with a sample-barcoded 5' primer and a J-beta primer mix. TCRdb reprocessed the 5' RACE reads with MiXCR, giving one entry per CDR3 protein. Of approximately 810,000 distinct CDR3 sequences listed, 29% are singletons. The sequencing input was blood. The receptors were gathered from a woman at least 80 years old in good health.

This clonotype was found a few times. This chain joins TRBV24-1 and TRBJ2-1; D may correspond to TRBD1 or TRBD2 (5 bases each). The germline CDR1 and CDR2 sequences are KGHDR and SFDVKD. The CDR3 is made up of 16 amino acids. V dropped 4 bases and J dropped 4 bases, with 16 bases sitting between them. CDR3 in amino acids: CATSEGKNGAYNEQFF. DNA of the CDR3: TGTGCCACCAGTGAGGGTAAGAACGGGGCTTACAATGAGCAGTTCTTC.

This clonotype was seen many times. An end of the junction differs from the germline gene, which may be a read error. J is TRBJ1-1 and V is TRBV5-1; no definite D call. This CDR3 comprises 13 residues. Germline V CDR1 and CDR2: SGHRS, YFSETQ. The CDR3 nucleotides read TGTGCCAGCAGTTTAGCAAGAAACACTGAAGCTTTCTTT. It yields the protein CASSLARNTEAFF. Combining the CDR3 with reference TRBV5-1 and TRBJ1-1 gives the whole variable domain KAGVTQTPRYLIKTRGQQVTLSCSPISGHRSVSWYQQTPGQGLQFLFEYFSETQRNKGNFPGRFSGRQFSNSRSEMNVSTLELGDSALYLCASSLARNTEAFFGQGTRLTVV.